A single count supports the clone carrying this T cell receptor (beta chain). This sample is part of a study of blood T cell repertoires in COVID-19. Sequenced by immunoSEQ multiplex PCR; TCRdb stores in-frame clones only, minus some. This repertoire shows roughly 100,000 clones, roughly 79% found once; its top ten account for around 9.4%. CDR3 length: 15 residues. This clonotype originated in a woman older than 75 with acute or convalescent COVID-19. This chain links TRBV21-1 with TRBJ1-6. TRBV21-1 is marked as a pseudogene. The sequenced sample was peripheral blood. CDR3 in DNA: TGTGCCAGCAGCAAAGAAAGGGACTGGCATTCACCCCTCCACTTT. Translating it yields CASSKERDWHSPLHF.